This TCR beta chain was identified in a study of blood T cells in healthy people across ages. Study in general: Template switching recovered approximately one barcoded beta molecule for every two T cells.

Alongside a J-beta primer mix, a sample-barcoded 5' primer served in a second PCR lasting 7 to 11 cycles. TCRdb independently ran MiXCR on the 5' RACE reads; one entry per CDR3 protein. Of approximately 360,000 distinct CDR3 sequences in the sample, roughly half were seen once. The sequence came from a man in his sixties in good health. Input material: blood.

In nucleotides, the CDR3 is TGTGCCACCAGAAGACCGACCCGGGCCAAAAACATTCAGTACTTC. Translating gives CATRRPTRAKNIQYF. This chain joins TRBV24-1 and TRBJ2-4; D remains unclear. The CDR3 loop spans 15 amino acids. V was cut by 7 bases and J by 1 base, with 13 bases left in between. Per germline, CDR1 KGHDR and CDR2 SFDVKD.